This T cell receptor beta chain was observed in a study of T-cell reconstitution after alpha-beta-depleted transplantation in children. This clonotype was picked up one time. The junction differs from germline at one of its ends, possibly a read error. Preparation of the TCRbeta library was carried out with unique molecular identifiers. MiXCR, run by TCRdb on the PCR reads, gives a single entry per CDR3 protein. Among 250,000 to 300,000 distinct CDR3 sequences listed, 9.9% were seen once. The clonotype comes from a human donor who donated a stem cell graft to a child with SCID. The sequenced sample was PBMCs from the stem cell graft donor, obtained from the stem cell graft.

CDR3: CVSSRLLGDLREQYF. In DNA form, the CDR3 reads TGCGTCAGCAGCCGTCTACTAGGAGACCTAAGGGAGCAGTACTTC. This rearrangement joins TRBV5-1 to TRBJ2-7, with D perhaps TRBD2 (5 bases). The CDR3 is made up of 15 amino acids. Germline V gene lookup returns CDR1 SGHRS and CDR2 YFSETQ. Full variable domain (missing parts from reference TRBV5-1 and TRBJ2-7): KAGVTQTPRYLIKTRGQQVTLSCSPISGHRSVSWYQQTPGQGLQFLFEYFSETQRNKGNFPGRFSGRQFSNSRSEMNVSTLELGDSALYLCVSSRLLGDLREQYFGPGTRLTVT.